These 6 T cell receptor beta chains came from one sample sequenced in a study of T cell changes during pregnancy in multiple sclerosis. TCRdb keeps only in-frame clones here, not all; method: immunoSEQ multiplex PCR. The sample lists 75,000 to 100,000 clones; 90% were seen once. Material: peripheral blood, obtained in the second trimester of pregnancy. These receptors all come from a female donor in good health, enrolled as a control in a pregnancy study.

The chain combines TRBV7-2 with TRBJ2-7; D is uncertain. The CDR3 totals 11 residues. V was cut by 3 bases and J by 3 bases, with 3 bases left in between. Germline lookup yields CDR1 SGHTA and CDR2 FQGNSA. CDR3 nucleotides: TGTGCCAGCAGCTTCCGCTACGAGCAGTACTTC. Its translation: CASSFRYEQYF.

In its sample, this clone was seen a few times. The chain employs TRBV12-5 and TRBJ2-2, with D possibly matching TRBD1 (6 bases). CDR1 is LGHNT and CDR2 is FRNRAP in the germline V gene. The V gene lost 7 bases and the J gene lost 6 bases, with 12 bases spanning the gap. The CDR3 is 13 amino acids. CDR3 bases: TGTGCTAGTGAATTACAGGGATCCGGGGAGCTGTTTTTT. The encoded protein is CASELQGSGELFF.

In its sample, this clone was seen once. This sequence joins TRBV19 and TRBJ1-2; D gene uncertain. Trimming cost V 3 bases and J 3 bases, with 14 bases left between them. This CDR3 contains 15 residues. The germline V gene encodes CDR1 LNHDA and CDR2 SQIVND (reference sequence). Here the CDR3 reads CASSMAFSDYYGYTF. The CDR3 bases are TGTGCCAGTAGTATGGCATTCTCCGATTACTATGGCTACACCTTC.

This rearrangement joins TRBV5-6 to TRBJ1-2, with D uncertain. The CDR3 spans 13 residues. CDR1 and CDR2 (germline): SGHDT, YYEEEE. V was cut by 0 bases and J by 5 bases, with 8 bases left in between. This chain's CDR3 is CASSLGRDYGYTF. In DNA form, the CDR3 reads TGTGCCAGCAGCTTGGGTCGCGATTATGGCTACACCTTC.

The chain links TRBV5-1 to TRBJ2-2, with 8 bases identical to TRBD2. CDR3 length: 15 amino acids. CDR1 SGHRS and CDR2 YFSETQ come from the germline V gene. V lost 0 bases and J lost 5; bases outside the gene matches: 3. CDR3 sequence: CASSLDGGGTGELFF. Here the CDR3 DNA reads TGCGCCAGCAGCTTGGATGGCGGGGGGACCGGGGAGCTGTTTTTT.

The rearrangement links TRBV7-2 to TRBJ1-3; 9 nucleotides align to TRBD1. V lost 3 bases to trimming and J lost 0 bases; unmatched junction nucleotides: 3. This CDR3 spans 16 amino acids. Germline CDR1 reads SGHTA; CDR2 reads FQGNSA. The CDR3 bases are TGTGCCAGCAGCTTTACAGGGGGCTTCTCTGGAAACACCATATATTTT. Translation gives CASSFTGGFSGNTIYF.